The 12 T cell receptor beta chains below were found in one sample sequenced in a study of blood T cell repertoires in COVID-19. The data were produced by immunoSEQ multiplex PCR, yet TCRdb's version contains in-frame clones alone and is incomplete. The table has over 300,000 clones, 70% to 90% seen once; the top ten hold about 2%. Sample: PBMCs or T cells enriched from blood (not recorded which). The receptors were sampled from a man in his thirties or forties who had recovered from COVID-19.

The gene calls are TRBV3-1 (or the pseudogene TRBV3-2) and TRBJ1-1; D unresolved. V was cut by 5 bases and J by 1 base, with 8 bases left in between. The CDR3 is 13 amino acids. Germline V gene data show CDR1 as LGHDT and CDR2 as YNNKEL (reference sequence). DNA of the CDR3: TGTGCCAGCAGCTTCCCGGGGAACACTGAAGCTTTCTTT. The encoded protein is CASSFPGNTEAFF.

Here the CDR3 DNA reads TGTGCCAGCAGTCCACTAGCGGGTCAGACAGATACGCAGTATTTT. It specifies CASSPLAGQTDTQYF. V and J are TRBV6-4 and TRBJ2-3; 9 bases are a match to TRBD2. The CDR3 totals 15 residues. V dropped 5 bases and J dropped 3; count of bases not matched to a gene: 6. The germline CDR1 and CDR2 sequences are MRHNA and SNTAGT.

The chain combines TRBV2 with TRBJ2-7, with D possibly matching TRBD1 (7 bases). Per germline, CDR1 SNHLY and CDR2 FYNNEI. Trimming stripped 6 bases from V and 3 bases from J, with 9 bases between. The CDR3 has 12 amino acids. CDR3 residues: CASRQGGYEQYF. CDR3 DNA: TGTGCCAGCAGGCAGGGGGGCTACGAGCAGTACTTC.

This chain joins TRBV29-1 and TRBJ2-1; 7 nucleotides line up with TRBD1. Germline trimming cut 4 bases from V and 4 bases from J; bases unmatched to any gene: 10. Germline V gene data show CDR1 as SQVTM and CDR2 as ANQGSEA. The CDR3 has 15 amino acids. The CDR3 nucleotides read TGCAGCGTTGTTGGGACAGAGACACAATACAATGAGCAGTTCTTC. Translated, it gives CSVVGTETQYNEQFF.

This sequence joins TRBV7-3 and TRBJ2-3; D unresolved. CDR3 length equals 14 residues. Germline CDR1 reads SGHTA; CDR2 reads FQGTGA. Trimming took 2 bases from V and 3 from J, leaving 9 bases between them. This CDR3 is CASSLDAVTDTQYF. Here the CDR3 DNA reads TGTGCCAGCAGCTTAGATGCAGTTACAGATACGCAGTATTTT.

The chain couples TRBV30 to TRBJ2-1; 7 bases are shared with TRBD1. CDR1 GTSNPN and CDR2 SVGIG come from the germline V gene (reference sequence). With 5 bases clipped from V and 15 bases from J, the junction kept 7 bases outside the gene matches. The CDR3 has 10 residues. The CDR3 DNA is TGTGCCTGGTCAAGGGGGCGGCTGTTCTTC. It codes for CAWSRGRLFF. The full variable domain, in which reference TRBV30 and TRBJ2-1 provide the parts outside the CDR3, is SQTIHQWPATLVQPVGSPLSLECTVEGTSNPNLYWYRQAAGRGLQLLFYSVGIGQISSEVPQNLSASRPQDRQFILSSKKLLLSDSGFYLCAWSRGRLFFGPGTRLTVL.

This clone has a count of ten or more. The chain is built from TRBV7-3 and TRBJ1-3; 7 bases are a match to TRBD1. Looked up from germline, CDR1 is SGHTA and CDR2 is FQGTGA. This CDR3 comprises 13 residues. Trimming at V came to 5 bases and at J to 3 bases, leaving 1 base not matched to a gene. This chain's CDR3 is CASSPGGGNTIYF. As DNA, the CDR3 is TGTGCCAGCAGCCCAGGGGGTGGAAACACCATATATTTT.

This chain connects TRBV11-1 to TRBJ2-5, with D possibly matching TRBD1 (5 bases). The CDR3 runs to 15 residues. The germline V and J ends were trimmed by 2 bases and 5 bases, with 15 bases remaining between them. The germline V gene has CDR1 SGHAT and CDR2 FQDESV (reference sequence). CDR3 sequence: CASSLRNRGRETQYF. The CDR3 region has the DNA TGTGCCAGCAGCTTAAGAAATAGGGGAAGGGAGACCCAGTACTTC. Supplemented by reference TRBV11-1 and TRBJ2-5, the full variable domain reads EAEVAQSPRYKITEKSQAVAFWCDPISGHATLYWYRQILGQGPELLVQFQDESVVDDSQLPKDRFSAERLKGVDSTLKIQPAELGDSAMYLCASSLRNRGRETQYFGPGTRLLVL.

The chain recombines TRBV15 with TRBJ1-1; D call uncertain. This CDR3 contains 13 residues. In germline, CDR1 is LNHNV, CDR2 YYDKDF (reference sequence). Trimming cost V 3 bases and J 1 base, with 6 bases left between them. The CDR3 loop reads CATSSRQNTEAFF. CDR3 nucleotides: TGTGCCACCAGCAGCCGACAGAACACTGAAGCTTTCTTT.

The chain carries TRBV24-1 and TRBJ1-6; D remains ambiguous. The V gene's germline CDR1 is KGHDR and CDR2 SFDVKD. This CDR3 is built from 15 residues. Trimming left V 0 bases short and J 10 bases short, with 12 bases between. The CDR3 protein is CATSDLSRGLSPLHF. CDR3 nucleotides: TGTGCCACCAGTGATTTGTCTCGGGGATTGTCACCCCTCCACTTT.

This chain joins TRBV4-2 and TRBJ2-5; D might be TRBD1 (5 bases). This CDR3 spans 16 amino acids. With 0 bases removed from V and 2 bases from J, the gap between germline ends came to 13 bases. CDR1 is LGHNA and CDR2 is YNFKEQ in the germline V gene. CDR3 region: CASSQEDSWVQETQYF. The DNA for the CDR3 is TGTGCCAGCAGCCAAGAAGACAGCTGGGTACAAGAGACCCAGTACTTC.

CDR3 sequence (DNA): TGTGCCAGCTCACCACCGACAGGGACGAAGACCCAGTACTTC. It codes for CASSPPTGTKTQYF. V is TRBV18 and J is TRBJ2-5; the match to TRBD1 covers 7 bases. V dropped 0 bases and J dropped 6; count of bases not matched to a gene: 4. The CDR3 consists of 14 residues. Per the germline V gene, CDR1 is KGHSH and CDR2 is LQKENI.